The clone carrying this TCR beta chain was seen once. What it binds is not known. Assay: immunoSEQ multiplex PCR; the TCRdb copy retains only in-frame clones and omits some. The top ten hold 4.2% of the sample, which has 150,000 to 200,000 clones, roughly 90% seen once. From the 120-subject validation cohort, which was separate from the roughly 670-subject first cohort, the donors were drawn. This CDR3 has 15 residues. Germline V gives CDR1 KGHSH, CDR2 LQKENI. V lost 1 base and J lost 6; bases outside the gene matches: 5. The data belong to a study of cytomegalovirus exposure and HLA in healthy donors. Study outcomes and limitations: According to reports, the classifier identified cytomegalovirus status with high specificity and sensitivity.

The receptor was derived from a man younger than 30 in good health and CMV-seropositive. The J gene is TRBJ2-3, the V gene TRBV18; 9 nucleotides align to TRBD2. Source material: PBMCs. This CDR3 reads CASSPLSSGGDTQYF. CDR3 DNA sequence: TGTGCCAGCTCACCACTGTCCAGCGGGGGGGATACGCAGTATTTT.